The 26 T cell receptor beta chains listed next were all sequenced from one sample in a study of T cell clonotyping in hematopoietic cell transplantation. Data came from immunoSEQ multiplex PCR; TCRdb stores just in-frame clones and leaves some out. Of about 50,000 clones in the sample, around 84% are singletons; the top ten hold around 5.5%. Sample time point: recipient sample about 28 days before transplant, after cytoreduction. The sequencing used peripheral blood mononuclear cells, collected before stem cell transplant. These receptors were obtained from a man in his sixties with biphenotypic leukemia. Some clones in this sample may be carry-over from other donors' samples.

The table lists this clone with a few counts. This chain links TRBV9 with TRBJ2-5; D is unclear. Germline V CDR1 and CDR2: SGDLS, YYNGEE. The V end was cut by 4 bases, the J end by 5 bases, with 15 bases between. The CDR3 loop spans 14 amino acids. CDR3 in amino acids: CASSPSLVGETQYF. In DNA, the CDR3 is TGTGCCAGCAGCCCCTCCCTAGTGGGGGAGACCCAGTACTTC.

The rearrangement links TRBV7-9 to TRBJ1-2; TRBD1 matches 7 bases. Germline values: CDR1 SEHNR, CDR2 FQNEAQ (reference sequence). The CDR3 sequence is 17 residues long. Trimming cost V 5 bases and J 7 bases; bases outside gene matches: 19. This CDR3 reads CASSPPGHTGEGVGYTF. In DNA, the CDR3 is TGTGCCAGCAGCCCGCCTGGGCACACAGGGGAAGGGGTTGGCTACACCTTC. The entire variable domain, with the rest obtained from reference TRBV7-9 and TRBJ1-2, is as follows: DTGVSQNPRHKITKRGQNVTFRCDPISEHNRLYWYRQTLGQGPEFLTYFQNEAQLEKSRLLSDRFSAERPKGSFSTLEIQRTEQGDSAMYLCASSPPGHTGEGVGYTFGSGTRLTVV.

The chain is built from TRBV28 and TRBJ1-2; 10 bases line up with TRBD1. The V gene's germline CDR1 is MDHEN and CDR2 SYDVKM. This CDR3 has 15 residues. J gave up 4 bases and V 7 bases, and 9 bases lay outside the gene matches. The CDR3 here is CASTIPGQGTYGYTF. As DNA, the CDR3 is TGTGCCAGCACCATACCGGGACAGGGGACCTATGGCTACACCTTC.

The chain links TRBV5-6 to TRBJ1-2; weak D call: TRBD1 (6 bases). Germline loops: CDR1 SGHDT, CDR2 YYEEEE. This CDR3 region has 16 residues. V gave up 5 bases and J gave up 5 bases, with 22 bases separating them. CDR3: CASSSRGARYLYGYTF. The CDR3 nucleotides are TGTGCCAGCAGTTCACGGGGGGCTAGGTACCTATATGGCTACACCTTC. The whole variable domain, filled in from reference TRBV5-6 and TRBJ1-2, reads DAGVTQSPTHLIKTRGQQVTLRCSPKSGHDTVSWYQQALGQGPQFIFQYYEEEERQRGNFPDRFSGHQFPNYSSELNVNALLLGDSALYLCASSSRGARYLYGYTFGSGTRLTVV.

This chain uses TRBV7-9 with TRBJ2-1; 7 bases are a match to TRBD1. V was clipped by 0 bases and J by 2 bases; unmatched bases: 10. CDR3 length equals 18 residues. CDR1 SEHNR and CDR2 FQNEAQ come from the germline V gene (reference sequence). The CDR3 bases are TGTGCCAGCAGCTTAGCGGCCACAGGGGTCGGCCCCTACAATGAGCAGTTCTTC. The encoded protein is CASSLAATGVGPYNEQFF.

This chain links TRBV23-1 with TRBJ1-5; D gene unclear. TRBV23-1 is an open reading frame, and its role is uncertain. Trimming left V 6 bases short and J 5 bases short, with 11 bases between. The CDR3 loop spans 13 amino acids. CDR3 sequence: CASRPIPDQPQHF. The CDR3 DNA reads TGCGCCAGCAGACCCATACCAGATCAGCCCCAGCATTTT.

The J gene is TRBJ1-1, the V gene TRBV7-2; D is ambiguous. Germline lookup yields CDR1 SGHTA and CDR2 FQGNSA. V shed 3 bases and J shed 3 bases, with 8 bases lying between them. The CDR3 has 13 residues. The CDR3 DNA is TGTGCCAGCAGCTTCGGGCTACACACTGAAGCTTTCTTT. Translation: CASSFGLHTEAFF.

The chain recombines TRBV30 with TRBJ1-5; TRBD1 might be the D (5 bases). There are 14 residues in the CDR3. The V gene's germline CDR1 is GTSNPN and CDR2 SVGIG (reference sequence). The V and J ends lost 3 bases and 9 bases respectively, with 18 bases between them. The CDR3 DNA sequence: TGTGCCTGGAGCCTCACCCGGGGGGATGGGCCCCAGCATTTT. Its protein product is CAWSLTRGDGPQHF.

CDR3 loop: CASSLGFGAVVQYF. The CDR3 DNA follows: TGCGCCAGCAGCTTGGGTTTCGGCGCGGTGGTGCAGTACTTC. The chain is built from TRBV5-1 and TRBJ2-7; no clear D gene. V was trimmed by 0 bases and J by 9 bases, leaving 16 bases between them. From germline, CDR1 is SGHRS and CDR2 YFSETQ. This CDR3 contains 14 residues.

This chain links TRBV4-1 with TRBJ2-7, with a weak D call TRBD1 (5 bases). In germline, CDR1 is MGHRA, CDR2 YSYEKL. The CDR3 spans 17 residues. V was clipped by 1 base and J by 2 bases, with 18 bases between them. In nucleotides, the CDR3 is TGCGCCAGCAGCCAAGGCTCACAACGACAGAGTACCTACGAGCAGTACTTC. Its translation is CASSQGSQRQSTYEQYF.

This clone occurred once. This sequence joins TRBV4-3 and TRBJ1-3, with D possibly being TRBD1 (6 bases). This CDR3 comprises 16 residues. V was clipped by 0 bases and J by 2 bases, with 11 bases between them. Germline V gene lookup returns CDR1 LGHNA and CDR2 YSLEER. This CDR3 is CASSQDQGNPGNTIYF. CDR3 DNA sequence: TGCGCCAGCAGCCAAGATCAGGGGAATCCTGGAAACACCATATATTTT.

V gene TRBV28 combines with J gene TRBJ2-7; TRBD1 matches at 7 bases. V shed 6 bases and J 6 bases; nucleotides not matched to a gene: 8. The CDR3 consists of 13 residues. Per germline, CDR1 MDHEN and CDR2 SYDVKM. The CDR3 DNA reads TGTGCCAGCAGCGGGAAGGGGGCAGCCGAGCAGTACTTC. It codes for CASSGKGAAEQYF. The complete variable domain, with remaining parts taken from reference TRBV28 and TRBJ2-7, reads DVKVTQSSRYLVKRTGEKVFLECVQDMDHENMFWYRQDPGLGLRLIYFSYDVKMKEKGDIPEGYSVSREKKERFSLILESASTNQTSMYLCASSGKGAAEQYFGPGTRLTVT.

This clone was detected a few times. The chain joins TRBV4-1 to TRBJ1-5; D uncertain. This CDR3 is built from 15 residues. Germline CDR1 and CDR2: MGHRA and YSYEKL. Deletions cut 0 bases from V and 0 bases from J, with 6 bases between. The chain's CDR3 is CASSQEQYSNQPQHF. The CDR3 DNA follows: TGCGCCAGCAGCCAAGAGCAGTATAGCAATCAGCCCCAGCATTTT.

CDR3 sequence reads: CASSFGGSANEKLFF. For the CDR3, the DNA is TGTGCCAGCAGCTTTGGGGGTTCTGCTAATGAAAAACTGTTTTTT. This sequence joins TRBV7-2 and TRBJ1-4, with D tentatively TRBD1 (5 bases). The germline V gene has CDR1 SGHTA and CDR2 FQGNSA. CDR3 length equals 15 residues. With 3 bases removed from V and 3 bases from J, the gap between germline ends came to 11 bases.

The chain employs TRBV28 and TRBJ1-2; possibly TRBD1 for D (6 bases). Germline loops: CDR1 MDHEN, CDR2 SYDVKM. With 3 bases removed from V and 7 bases from J, the gap between germline ends came to 27 bases. The CDR3 extends over 18 amino acids. CDR3 bases: TGTGCCAGCAGTTTCTTGGGGGAAGGGGGGACTGGGTTTGGTGGCTACACCTTC. Translation: CASSFLGEGGTGFGGYTF.

V usage is TRBV5-1 and J usage is TRBJ1-1; TRBD1 aligns across 7 bases. The V gene's germline CDR1 is SGHRS and CDR2 YFSETQ. J lost 1 base, V lost 3 bases, and 3 bases had no gene match. CDR3 length equals 14 residues. CDR3 loop: CASSSHRGNTEAFF. Written as DNA, the CDR3 is TGCGCCAGCAGCTCCCACAGGGGGAACACTGAAGCTTTCTTT.

The chain recombines TRBV7-6 with TRBJ2-7, with a weak D call TRBD2 (6 bases). CDR3 length: 13 residues. Trimming removed 5 bases at V and 4 bases at J, with 12 bases between. Germline V gene data show CDR1 as SGHVS and CDR2 as FNYEAQ. Here the CDR3 reads CASSLAREYEQYF. Written as DNA, the CDR3 is TGTGCCAGCAGCCTCGCCCGGGAGTACGAGCAGTACTTC.

The chain joins TRBV28 to TRBJ1-2, with D unresolved. Trimming took 6 bases from V and 5 from J, leaving 22 bases between them. There are 16 residues in the CDR3. Germline V CDR1 and CDR2: MDHEN, SYDVKM. Here the CDR3 DNA reads TGTGCCAGCAGCCTGATAGCGGCATCTTCAGTTTATGGCTACACCTTC. As protein: CASSLIAASSVYGYTF.

The rearrangement links TRBV19 to TRBJ1-5; unclear D gene. Germline V gene data show CDR1 as LNHDA and CDR2 as SQIVND (reference sequence). The CDR3 runs 16 residues. The V end was cut by 3 bases, the J end by 7 bases, with 19 bases between. The CDR3 DNA reads TGTGCCAGTAGTATGGGCAACGCCGAGGTAGGGCAGCCCCAGCATTTT. Translated, it gives CASSMGNAEVGQPQHF.

The chain couples TRBV28 to TRBJ2-5, with 10 bases that match TRBD2. J lost 5 bases, V lost 6 bases, and 9 bases had no gene match. Germline CDR1 is MDHEN and CDR2 is SYDVKM. CDR3 length: 15 residues. CDR3 protein: CASSPSGRAVETQYF. The CDR3 DNA is TGTGCCAGCAGCCCCAGCGGGAGGGCCGTTGAGACCCAGTACTTC.

The chain has TRBV28 and TRBJ2-7, with 14 positions matching TRBD2. This CDR3 has 14 residues. Germline CDR1 reads MDHEN; CDR2 reads SYDVKM. Germline trimming cut 8 bases from V and 5 bases from J; bases unmatched to any gene: 5. The CDR3 DNA follows: TGTGCCAGCGGAGGGGGACTAGCGGGAGACGAGCAGTACTTC. Its protein product is CASGGGLAGDEQYF.

The rearrangement joins TRBV28 to TRBJ2-3, with 15 bases aligning to TRBD2. V lost 7 bases, J lost 3 bases, and 5 bases stayed unmatched. The germline V gene encodes CDR1 MDHEN and CDR2 SYDVKM. The CDR3 runs to 16 residues. CDR3 nucleotide sequence: TGTGCCAGCACCTTGGGGACTAGCGGGAGGACAGATACGCAGTATTTT. Translation gives CASTLGTSGRTDTQYF.

This clone was picked up one time. The rearrangement links TRBV29-1 to TRBJ2-2, with 8 bases aligning to TRBD1. The CDR3 spans 12 residues. The germline V gene encodes CDR1 SQVTM and CDR2 ANQGSEA. The trim removed 6 bases at V and 3 bases at J, leaving 0 bases unmatched. Written as DNA, the CDR3 is TGCAGCGTGGGACAGGACACCGGGGAGCTGTTTTTT. The encoded protein is CSVGQDTGELFF.

The chain carries TRBV2 and TRBJ1-2; D is possibly TRBD1 (5 bases). Germline V gene sequence: CDR1 SNHLY, CDR2 FYNNEI. Trimming left V 8 bases short and J 4 bases short, with 17 bases between. CDR3 length: 14 amino acids. The CDR3 is CASSFLRDLYGYTF. The CDR3, as DNA: TGTGCCAGCTCATTCCTACGGGACCTCTATGGCTACACCTTC.

The CDR3 DNA follows: TGTGCCAGCAGCGCCATTCTCAGGGGCGGGCGCTACACCTTC. Amino acid sequence: CASSAILRGGRYTF. This sequence joins TRBV11-2 and TRBJ1-2; D is possibly TRBD1 (6 bases). Germline CDR1 and CDR2: SGHAT and FQNNGV. This CDR3 contains 14 residues. V was clipped by 5 bases and J by 9 bases, with 19 bases between them.

V gene TRBV10-3 combines with J gene TRBJ2-2; no reliable D call. CDR1 is ENHRY and CDR2 is SYGVKD in the germline V gene. The CDR3 contains 18 residues. V was trimmed by 4 bases and J by 6 bases, leaving 24 bases between them. CDR3 sequence (DNA): TGTGCCATCAGTGGGGCGACCGTGGACGGTCCTCGCCCCGGGGAGCTGTTTTTT. Its translation: CAISGATVDGPRPGELFF.